Listed below are T cell receptor beta chains from one sample, sequenced in a study of blood T cell repertoires in COVID-19. Data came from immunoSEQ multiplex PCR; TCRdb stores just in-frame clones and leaves some out. Of 300,000 to 350,000 clones listed, roughly nine tenths are singletons. The specimen sequenced was PBMCs or T cells enriched from blood (not recorded which). The receptor source for this set is a woman aged 25 to 45 who had been exposed to COVID-19. CDR3s include the opening cysteine and the closing phenylalanine or tryptophan. The D gene is left open where the match is weak. Clone size appears in some rows only: once, few, many, or a class for an expanded clone.

11	.	.	TRBV27	TRBJ1-1	TGTGCCAGCAGTTTCAGGGCTGAAGCTTTCTTT	CASSFRAEAFF
20	TRBD1	.	TRBV7-6	TRBJ2-1	TGTGCCAGCAGCTTACCCAGGCCGGGACAGGGGAGGGGCTCCTACAATGAGCAGTTCTTC	CASSLPRPGQGRGSYNEQFF
16	TRBD1	.	TRBV7-2	TRBJ1-1	TGTGCCAGCAGCTTAGTCCGAAGGGACAGATGGACTGAAGCTTTCTTT	CASSLVRRDRWTEAFF
18	TRBD2	.	TRBV15	TRBJ2-2	TGTGCCACCAGCAGGAGCCCGCTAGCGGGGGGAAACACCGGGGAGCTGTTTTTT	CATSRSPLAGGNTGELFF
14	.	.	TRBV7-9	TRBJ1-3	TGTGCCAGCAGCTTGAGGGAGGCTGGAAACACCATATATTTT	CASSLREAGNTIYF
15	.	.	TRBV5-1	TRBJ1-1	TGCGCCAGCAGCCCGGTAGGGGCCTTGAACACTGAAGCTTTCTTT	CASSPVGALNTEAFF
15	.	.	TRBV19	TRBJ1-2	TGTGCCAGTAGTCCTCAGACAACAGGGAGTTATGGCTACACCTTC	CASSPQTTGSYGYTF
12	.	.	TRBV7-8	TRBJ1-2	TGTGCCAGCAGCGCCAGTTCCTATGGCTACACCTTC	CASSASSYGYTF
17	.	.	TRBV6-1	TRBJ1-6	TGTGCCAGCAGTGAAGTTGGAGGGAGCTCCTATAATTCACCCCTCCACTTT	CASSEVGGSSYNSPLHF
10	.	.	TRBV10-3	TRBJ1-5	TGTGCCGCGGGCCCTCAGCCCCAGCATTTT	CAAGPQPQHF
15	TRBD1	.	TRBV6-6	TRBJ1-2	TGTGCCAGCAGTTCCGGGACAGGGGGTATGTTGGGCTACACCTTC	CASSSGTGGMLGYTF
15	.	.	TRBV4-2	TRBJ1-6	TGTGCCAGCAGCCCTAAGTCGCAGGGAGGTTCACCCCTCCACTTT	CASSPKSQGGSPLHF
14	.	.	TRBV13	TRBJ2-2	TGTGCCAGCAGCTTCTATAGCGGCAACGGGGAGCTGTTTTTT	CASSFYSGNGELFF
15	TRBD1	.	TRBV5-1	TRBJ2-7	TGCGCCAGCAGTAACGACAGGGTACAGCCCTACGAGCAGTACTTC	CASSNDRVQPYEQYF
13	.	.	TRBV27	TRBJ2-3	TGTGCCAGCAGTTTAGCGCCCACAGATACGCAGTATTTT	CASSLAPTDTQYF
16	TRBD1	.	TRBV4-2	TRBJ1-5	TGTGCCAGCAGCCAAAGGACAGGGATTGAGAATCAGCCCCAGCATTTT	CASSQRTGIENQPQHF
18	TRBD2	.	TRBV13	TRBJ2-7	TGTGCCAGCAGCTCAACCTGGCCGACTAGCACCTCCTCCTACGAGCAGTACTTC	CASSSTWPTSTSSYEQYF
16	.	.	TRBV2	TRBJ1-5	TGTGCCAGCAGTGTTCGCGGGCCGGCTGGCAATCAGCCCCAGCATTTT	CASSVRGPAGNQPQHF
11	TRBD1	few	TRBV10-3	TRBJ2-1	TGTGCCACCAGACAGGGATGGGAGCAGTTCTTC	CATRQGWEQFF
16	TRBD2	few	TRBV7-8	TRBJ2-7	TGTGCCAGCAGCTTGGGCGGGGGGCTTGACTCCTACGAGCAGTACTTC	CASSLGGGLDSYEQYF
16	TRBD2	.	TRBV27	TRBJ2-1	TGTGCCAGCAGTTCCATAGCGGGGGGCCGAGGTAGTGAGCAGTTCTTC	CASSSIAGGRGSEQFF
15	TRBD1	once	TRBV27	TRBJ1-1	TGTGCCAGCAAACAGAGGGCAGGGGGCTTCCGTGAAGCTTTCTTT	CASKQRAGGFREAFF
17	TRBD1	.	TRBV24-1	TRBJ2-2	TGTGCCACCAGTGACCCCAGGGGGACAGGGGGGACCGGGGAGCTGTTTTTT	CATSDPRGTGGTGELFF
19	TRBD2	.	TRBV9	TRBJ2-1	TGTGCCAGCAGCGTAAATCCAGCCATGGCGGGGGGCCAGTACAATGAGCAGTTCTTC	CASSVNPAMAGGQYNEQFF
13	TRBD2	.	TRBV3-1/TRBV3-2	TRBJ2-1	TGTGCCAGCAGCCTCGGGGGGAGAAATGAGCAGTTCTTC	CASSLGGRNEQFF
18	.	.	TRBV7-6	TRBJ2-1	TGTGCCAGCAGCCGTGGACAGCGCCTAGAGAGCTCCTACAATGAGCAGTTCTTC	CASSRGQRLESSYNEQFF
15	.	.	TRBV7-9	TRBJ1-2	TGTGCCAGCAGCGGGGCAGCGGGCATCCCACTCGGCTACACCTTC	CASSGAAGIPLGYTF
12	.	once	TRBV2	TRBJ1-3	TGTGCCAGCAGACCACAGGGAAACACCATATATTTT	CASRPQGNTIYF
17	TRBD2	.	TRBV24-1	TRBJ2-3	TGTGCCACCAGTGAGAGAATAGCGGGGGGGAGGGACAGTACGCAGTATTTT	CATSERIAGGRDSTQYF
15	.	.	TRBV7-9	TRBJ2-1	TGTGCCAGCAACCCAGGAGGGTGGTCCTACAATGAGCAGTTCTTC	CASNPGGWSYNEQFF
15	.	.	TRBV9	TRBJ1-1	TGTGCCAGCAGCCCCTTCTCTAAGACTAACACTGAAGCTTTCTTT	CASSPFSKTNTEAFF
13	.	once	TRBV5-4	TRBJ1-2	TGTGCCAGCAGCTTGGGGCAGGCCCCTGGCTACACCTTC	CASSLGQAPGYTF
15	.	.	TRBV30	TRBJ2-3	TGTGCCTGGAGCCCCCGTCCGGGCAGGGGTGATACGCAGTATTTT	CAWSPRPGRGDTQYF
17	TRBD1	.	TRBV7-2	TRBJ2-7	TGTGCCAGCAGCTTATATGTGGGTACAGGGGGTCGGAACGAGCAGTACTTC	CASSLYVGTGGRNEQYF
13	.	.	TRBV6-5	TRBJ2-7	TGTGCCAGCGGAAGCTTCAGGGGTTACGGGCAGTACTTC	CASGSFRGYGQYF
16	TRBD1	.	TRBV4-1	TRBJ1-2	TGCGCCAGCAGCCAAGCAGGGACAGCAAAGGGCTATGGCTACACCTTC	CASSQAGTAKGYGYTF
16	.	.	TRBV24-1	TRBJ2-1	TGTGCCACCAGTGATGACGGAGTCCTCTCCTACAATGAGCAGTTCTTC	CATSDDGVLSYNEQFF
14	TRBD1	.	TRBV5-6	TRBJ1-6	TGTGCCAGCAGCTTGGCACAGGGGGAGCCACCCCTCCACTTT	CASSLAQGEPPLHF
14	.	.	TRBV2	TRBJ1-2	TGTGCCAGTCTATTCAACAGGGTTGGAGATGGCTACACCTTC	CASLFNRVGDGYTF
16	TRBD1	.	TRBV5-8	TRBJ1-5	TGTGCCAGCAGCTTAAGGGGGGGACAGGGGTTTCAGCCCCAGCATTTT	CASSLRGGQGFQPQHF
13	.	.	TRBV6-5	TRBJ1-2	TGTGCCAGCAGTTACTCGGGGCTAACAGGCTACACCTTC	CASSYSGLTGYTF
15	TRBD1	.	TRBV7-8	TRBJ2-7	TGTGCCAGCAGCTTAGCTGGGACAGGGGCCTACGAGCAGTACTTC	CASSLAGTGAYEQYF
12	.	.	TRBV12-3/TRBV12-4	TRBJ1-2	TGTGCCAGCAGTTTTCAGAACTATGGCTACACCTTC	CASSFQNYGYTF
10	.	.	TRBV20-1	TRBJ2-7	TGCAGTGCTACTACCTTGGAGCAGTACTTC	CSATTLEQYF
12	.	.	TRBV10-3	TRBJ1-2	TGTGCCATCAGTGAGTCCCTCTATGGCTACACCTTC	CAISESLYGYTF
16	TRBD1	.	TRBV7-8	TRBJ1-5	TGTGCCAGCAGCTTAGTCCCCGGGACAGGGACACAGCCCCAGCATTTT	CASSLVPGTGTQPQHF
14	TRBD1	few	TRBV9	TRBJ1-2	TGTGCCAGCAGCGTAGTGGGGGACAGGCGGGGCTACACCTTC	CASSVVGDRRGYTF
12	.	.	TRBV3-1/TRBV3-2	TRBJ1-1	TGTGCCAGCAGCCATGCGGGGTCTGAAGCTTTCTTT	CASSHAGSEAFF
11	.	once	TRBV30	TRBJ2-1	TGTGCCTGCGGAGATTACAATGAGCAGTTCTTC	CACGDYNEQFF
13	TRBD1	.	TRBV18	TRBJ1-1	TGTGCCAGCTCCACGACAGGGAGCACTGAAGCTTTCTTT	CASSTTGSTEAFF
15	TRBD1	.	TRBV7-9	TRBJ1-3	TGTGCCAGCAGCGGAGGGACAGCCTCTGGAAACACCATATATTTT	CASSGGTASGNTIYF
18	.	.	TRBV7-6	TRBJ1-3	TGTGCCAGCAGCTCCACCCCCCGACAGGCATTCTCTGGAAACACCATATATTTT	CASSSTPRQAFSGNTIYF
13	TRBD2	.	TRBV29-1	TRBJ2-1	TGCAGCGTTGGGGAATGGGCGGGAGGTGAGCAGTTCTTC	CSVGEWAGGEQFF
13	.	.	TRBV6-5	TRBJ2-2	TGTGCCAGCAGGAACAGGGTCCCCGGGGAGCTGTTTTTT	CASRNRVPGELFF